Reported below is one T cell receptor (beta chain). Its target is unknown. Germline V gene data show CDR1 as MNHNY and CDR2 as SVGAGI (reference sequence). CDR3 length: 13 residues. The J segment lost 10 bases and the V segment lost 2 bases, leaving 5 bases of the junction unmatched. TCRB transcripts that were expressed got sequenced, as all of the isolated RNA had been reverse transcribed. Read counts averaged about 3.57 million for samples of naive, central memory and regulatory T cells. This table comes from immunoSEQ multiplex PCR, and its TCRdb copy is limited to in-frame clones, with some not included. The sample carries around 360,000 clones, around 12% recorded once. This entry is derived from a study of beta chain features in type 1 diabetes. Study as a whole: No patient-donor differences in age, gender, total cells or subset yield. The examined sorted cells totaled some 99 million across samples.

Study-level findings and limits: A moderate, significant TCRB CDR3 shortening appeared in type 1 diabetes across four CD4+ subsets.

The rearrangement joins TRBV6-6 to TRBJ2-5; 9 bases line up with TRBD1. The sample was naive CD4+ T cells from blood. The clonotype was recovered from a woman aged 18-30 years with type 1 diabetes. The CDR3 nucleotides are TGTGCCAGCAGTTACCGGGACAGGGAAGGCCAGTACTTC. This encodes CASSYRDREGQYF.